Listed below are T cell receptor beta chains from one sample, sequenced in a study of T cell responses to AZD1222 COVID-19 vaccine. TCRdb's table, derived via immunoSEQ multiplex PCR, lists solely in-frame clones and lacks some. This sample has 84,000 or so clones; 75% to 95% occur once, and the top ten carry around 3.4%. The starting material was peripheral blood, obtained 28 days after the second AZD1222 dose. These receptors all stem from an adult who received the AZD1222 COVID-19 vaccine. The CDR3 runs from the conserved cysteine through the conserved F or W.

V gene	J gene	CDR3 protein
TRBV5-1	TRBJ2-7	CASSLDGTLFYEQYF
TRBV7-9	TRBJ1-4	CASSKEGKEKLFF
TRBV2	TRBJ2-2	CASSGTSGTNTGELFF
TRBV11-3	TRBJ1-2	CASSLDRWGVANYGYTF
TRBV6-2/TRBV6-3	TRBJ2-7	CASSRDYPSYEQYF
TRBV27	TRBJ1-5	CASSSVSGVYQPQHF
TRBV5-1	TRBJ1-2	CASSSEPGTSYGYTF
TRBV5-1	TRBJ2-3	CASSLRVGGEATQYF
TRBV11-3	TRBJ2-5	CASSFAGIQETQYF
TRBV4-2	TRBJ2-7	CASSQDLSSSYEQYF
TRBV7-9	TRBJ1-3	CASSTSAGRDYSGNTIYF
TRBV10-1	TRBJ2-3	CASRQLSTDTQYF
TRBV25-1	TRBJ1-3	CASSDRQGSTSGNTIYF
TRBV4-2	TRBJ2-1	CASSQTPSGGPYNEQFF
TRBV7-8	TRBJ2-5	CASSSGPIAGGIETQYF
TRBV7-6	TRBJ1-6	CASSLQGPSYNSPLHF
TRBV5-1	TRBJ1-2	CASSDTGDGYTF
TRBV27	TRBJ1-5	CASSLSGQGNDQPQHF
TRBV10-3	TRBJ1-2	CAISESSARWGYTF
TRBV10-3	TRBJ2-7	CAIRGYDPSGRGTYEQYF
TRBV4-1	TRBJ2-3	CASSQDRRGKDTQYF
TRBV7-2	TRBJ1-1	CASSLTGNTEAFF
TRBV9	TRBJ1-6	CASKLEENSPLHF
TRBV7-9	TRBJ1-3	CASSSWSIETGRLGNF
TRBV10-3	TRBJ1-1	CALKEAGPNTEAFF
TRBV5-8	TRBJ1-2	CASSSPFAGAYYGYTF
TRBV5-1	TRBJ2-1	CASSLAGSGNEQFF
TRBV4-1	TRBJ1-3	CASSQDSGSGNTIYF
TRBV3-1/TRBV3-2	TRBJ2-7	CASSQGGAFSYEQYF
TRBV10-3	TRBJ2-1	CAISEVDLAYNEQFF
TRBV9	TRBJ2-3	CASSDSLAGDTDTQYF
TRBV5-1	TRBJ1-2	CASSLAPWGEDGYTF
TRBV2	TRBJ2-1	CASAILGLGEQFF
TRBV9	TRBJ1-3	CASSVLYSGNTIYF
TRBV28	TRBJ1-2	CASRKLAEGGYTF
TRBV11-3	TRBJ2-1	CASSPRDREYNEQFF
TRBV3-1/TRBV3-2	TRBJ2-1	CASSHPGQGTDEQFF
TRBV5-6	TRBJ1-2	CASSLGGEGVKDGYTF
TRBV7-9	TRBJ1-5	CASSLEWGAASNQPQHF
TRBV4-1	TRBJ1-2	CASSQDRDSSRGRFNYGYTF
TRBV3-1/TRBV3-2	TRBJ2-5	CASSQDPPGFGNHRETQYF
TRBV5-1	TRBJ1-1	CASKDGGGFNTEAFF
TRBV9	TRBJ1-1	CASSGWGEGTEAFF
TRBV6-5	TRBJ1-2	CASSYPGGRSGYTF
TRBV5-5	TRBJ1-2	CASSLVATGDYGYTF
TRBV13	TRBJ2-2	CASSQASTGELFF
TRBV5-4	TRBJ1-2	CASSLQGAGYTF
TRBV19	TRBJ2-7	CASSPGAGTYEQYF